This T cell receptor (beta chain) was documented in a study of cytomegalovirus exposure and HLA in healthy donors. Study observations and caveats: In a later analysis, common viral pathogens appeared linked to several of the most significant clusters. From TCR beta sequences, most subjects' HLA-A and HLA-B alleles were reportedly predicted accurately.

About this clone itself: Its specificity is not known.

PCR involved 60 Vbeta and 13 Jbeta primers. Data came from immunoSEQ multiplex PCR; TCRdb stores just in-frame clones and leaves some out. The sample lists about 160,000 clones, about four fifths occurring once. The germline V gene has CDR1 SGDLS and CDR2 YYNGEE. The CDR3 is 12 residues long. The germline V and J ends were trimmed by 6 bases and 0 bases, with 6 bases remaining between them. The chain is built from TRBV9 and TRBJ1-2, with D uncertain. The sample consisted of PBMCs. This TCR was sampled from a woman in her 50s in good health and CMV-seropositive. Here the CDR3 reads CASTLTNYGYTF. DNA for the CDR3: TGTGCCAGCACACTTACTAACTATGGCTACACCTTC.